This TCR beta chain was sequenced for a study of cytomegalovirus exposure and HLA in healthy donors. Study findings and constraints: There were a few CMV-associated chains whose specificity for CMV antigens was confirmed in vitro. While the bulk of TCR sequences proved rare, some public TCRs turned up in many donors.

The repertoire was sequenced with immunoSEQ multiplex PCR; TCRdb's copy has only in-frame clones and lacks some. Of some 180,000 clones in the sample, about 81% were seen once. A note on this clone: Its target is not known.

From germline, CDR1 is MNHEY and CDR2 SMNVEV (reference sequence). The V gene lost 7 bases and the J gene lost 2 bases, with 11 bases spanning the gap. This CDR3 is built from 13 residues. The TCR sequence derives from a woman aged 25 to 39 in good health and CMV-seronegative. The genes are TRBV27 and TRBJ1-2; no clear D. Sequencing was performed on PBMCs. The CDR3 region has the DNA TGTGCCAGCAAACCTTTGACAAACTATGGCTACACCTTC. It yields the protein CASKPLTNYGYTF.